The 18 T cell receptor beta chains below all came from one sample that was sequenced in a study of B cell selection in AIRE deficiency (dated by TCRdb to about 2019). The receptor library was made with the immunoSEQ multiplex PCR assay. This is the immuneACCESS table as TCRdb keeps it, with only in-frame sequences that have V and J called. A part of the clones is gone; compared with another copy, unresolved V genes explain less than half, and the rest is unexplained. A total of 20,000 to 30,000 clones appear in this sample, about 96% of them only once. The top ten clones comprise approximately 0.21% of the sample. Conventional CD4 T cells were sorted as CD4+CD127+ cells. Material: CD4+CD127+ conventional T cells sorted from PBMCs. The source of these receptors is a human donor in good health.

This chain connects TRBV5-4 to TRBJ1-2, with 8 bases lining up with TRBD1. V shed 4 bases and J 7 bases; nucleotides not matched to a gene: 9. CDR3 length: 14 amino acids. Germline V lookup: CDR1 SGHNT, CDR2 YYREEE (reference sequence). CDR3 sequence: CASSLGQGNVGYTF. CDR3 bases: TGTGCCAGCAGCCTAGGACAGGGAAATGTTGGCTACACCTTC.

This sequence joins TRBV10-3 and TRBJ1-3, with no clear D. The CDR3 has 12 amino acids. Per the germline V gene, CDR1 is ENHRY and CDR2 is SYGVKD. V lost 8 bases to trimming and J lost 3 bases, with 8 bases between them. This CDR3 reads CAIGDIGNTIYF. As DNA, the CDR3 is TGTGCCATCGGCGATATTGGAAACACCATATATTTT.

This clone was seen just once. The chain links TRBV28 to TRBJ1-4; 8 bases agree with TRBD1. Germline V lookup: CDR1 MDHEN, CDR2 SYDVKM. Trimming cost V 6 bases and J 7 bases; bases outside gene matches: 7. The CDR3 sequence is 14 residues long. CDR3 sequence (DNA): TGTGCCAGCAGCTCAGGGGGCTCTGGTGAAAAACTGTTTTTT. Protein: CASSSGGSGEKLFF.

V is TRBV2 and J is TRBJ1-5; D not certain. Trimming removed 8 bases at V and 0 bases at J, with 11 bases between. Germline V gives CDR1 SNHLY, CDR2 FYNNEI. The CDR3 has 14 residues. CDR3 loop: CASGGGYSNQPQHF. In nucleotides, the CDR3 is TGTGCCAGCGGTGGAGGCTATAGCAATCAGCCCCAGCATTTT.

The V call is TRBV9, the J call TRBJ2-5; 13 positions match TRBD2. This CDR3 comprises 17 residues. Germline trimming cut 3 bases from V and 2 bases from J; bases unmatched to any gene: 7. Per germline, CDR1 SGDLS and CDR2 YYNGEE. The CDR3 protein is CASSAMTSGRPQETQYF. The CDR3 bases are TGTGCCAGCAGCGCGATGACTAGCGGGAGGCCACAAGAGACCCAGTACTTC.

V and J are TRBV7-9 and TRBJ2-3; D remains unclear. The length of the CDR3 is 15 residues. V lost 5 bases and J 6 bases, leaving 18 bases between the germline ends. CDR1 is SEHNR, CDR2 FQNEAQ, per germline (reference sequence). The CDR3 DNA reads as TGTGCCAGCAGCGAAGGAGCCCGAAAAGGGGATACGCAGTATTTT. Translating it yields CASSEGARKGDTQYF.

This clone has just one count. The genes are TRBV7-8 and TRBJ2-7; 10 bases map to TRBD1. Trimming removed 5 bases from V and 2 bases from J; junction bases left unmatched: 9. Germline V gene lookup returns CDR1 SGHVS and CDR2 FQNEAQ. There are 16 residues in the CDR3. The CDR3 bases are TGTGCCAGCAGCCCCCGGACAGGGGGTGTTACCTACGAGCAGTACTTC. It yields the protein CASSPRTGGVTYEQYF.

V and J are TRBV20-1 and TRBJ2-7; D remains ambiguous. This CDR3 comprises 11 residues. The germline V gene encodes CDR1 DFQATT and CDR2 SNEGSKA (reference sequence). V lost 5 bases and J 6 bases, leaving 11 bases between the germline ends. The CDR3, as DNA: TGCAGTGCTGGGGTGAGGCTCGAGCAGTACTTC. The encoded protein is CSAGVRLEQYF.

This rearrangement joins TRBV19 to TRBJ2-1; tentatively, D is TRBD2 (6 bases). V was clipped by 3 bases and J by 10 bases, with 16 bases between them. The germline CDR1 and CDR2 sequences are LNHDA and SQIVND (reference sequence). The CDR3 is 14 amino acids. The CDR3 reads CASSILALATEQFF. The CDR3 coding sequence is TGTGCCAGTAGTATTCTGGCCCTAGCGACCGAGCAGTTCTTC.

The chain has TRBV28 and TRBJ1-5; D unresolved. V shed 1 base and J shed 1 base, with 8 bases lying between them. CDR3 length: 15 amino acids. Per germline, CDR1 MDHEN and CDR2 SYDVKM. In nucleotides, the CDR3 is TGTGCCAGCAGTTTATCTCTCGGGAGCAATCAGCCCCAGCATTTT. This gives the protein CASSLSLGSNQPQHF.

The genes are TRBV7-8 and TRBJ2-1, with 12 bases aligning to TRBD2. Germline CDR1 SGHVS, CDR2 FQNEAQ. CDR3 size: 16 residues. Trimming cost V 1 base and J 7 bases; bases outside gene matches: 5. CDR3 in DNA: TGTGCCAGCAGCTTAGAGTGGACTAGCGGGATGAATGAGCAGTTCTTC. This codes for CASSLEWTSGMNEQFF.

The rearrangement joins TRBV18 to TRBJ2-2; 8 bases are a match to TRBD2. Germline trimming cut 2 bases from V and 2 bases from J; bases unmatched to any gene: 7. Germline V gives CDR1 KGHSH, CDR2 LQKENI. CDR3 length equals 17 residues. The CDR3 DNA follows: TGTGCCAGCTCACCATCATACAGCGGGAGTAACACCGGGGAGCTGTTTTTT. Protein product: CASSPSYSGSNTGELFF.

The chain links TRBV20-1 to TRBJ2-7; 7 nucleotides agree with TRBD1. Germline V CDR1 and CDR2: DFQATT, SNEGSKA (reference sequence). V gave up 5 bases and J gave up 6 bases; unmatched junction bases: 4. CDR3 length equals 11 residues. This CDR3 is CSASDRAEQYF. CDR3 coding DNA: TGCAGTGCTTCTGACAGGGCCGAGCAGTACTTC.

The chain couples TRBV5-6 to TRBJ2-1; D might be TRBD2 (5 bases). In germline, CDR1 is SGHDT, CDR2 YYEEEE. This CDR3 has 16 amino acids. The V gene lost 6 bases and the J gene lost 1 base, with 17 bases spanning the gap. The CDR3 nucleotides are TGTGCCAGCATCGCCCAAGGAGCGGCGTCCTACAATGAGCAGTTCTTC. Protein: CASIAQGAASYNEQFF.

V gene TRBV7-2 combines with J gene TRBJ1-1; the D is unclear. Germline V lookup: CDR1 SGHTA, CDR2 FQGNSA. The CDR3 runs 14 residues. V was shortened by 2 bases and J by 1 base, with 8 bases between the two germline ends. CDR3 region: CASSLLSGNTEAFF. As DNA, the CDR3 is TGTGCCAGCAGCTTACTTTCAGGGAACACTGAAGCTTTCTTT.

The chain links TRBV6-5 to TRBJ2-7, with D possibly being TRBD1 or TRBD2 (5 bases each). Germline lookup yields CDR1 MNHEY and CDR2 SVGAGI. Trimming removed 2 bases from V and 5 bases from J, with 10 bases in between. The CDR3 extends over 13 amino acids. The CDR3 region is CASSYTGAHEQYF. CDR3 sequence (DNA): TGTGCCAGCAGTTACACCGGGGCCCACGAGCAGTACTTC.

The genes are TRBV6-1 and TRBJ1-5; no clear D gene. CDR1 is MNHNS and CDR2 is SASEGT in the germline V gene. V lost 4 bases to trimming and J lost 3 bases, with 10 bases between them. This CDR3 has 14 amino acids. CDR3 region: CASSGRGYNQPQHF. CDR3 nucleotide sequence: TGTGCCAGCAGTGGCCGGGGTTACAATCAGCCCCAGCATTTT.

This chain connects TRBV6-6 to TRBJ1-2; tentative D call: TRBD1 (6 bases). This CDR3 region has 13 residues. Germline lookup yields CDR1 MNHNY and CDR2 SVGAGI (reference sequence). The germline V and J ends were trimmed by 7 bases and 8 bases, with 17 bases remaining between them. The CDR3 loop reads CASIDTGPLGYTF. The DNA of the CDR3 is TGTGCCAGCATTGATACAGGGCCCTTAGGCTACACCTTC.